The T cell receptor (beta chain) under discussion was sequenced for a study of T cells in Graves' hyperthyroidism and ophthalmopathy. The germline CDR1 and CDR2 sequences are LGHDT and YNNKEL (reference sequence). The ends were cut back, 1 base at V and 4 bases at J, with 10 bases in the middle. The CDR3 totals 15 residues. Each patient was aged 18 to 65 and had newly diagnosed hyperthyroidism of under 2 months' duration. There were TCR beta CDR3 regions amplified from RNA transcripts. RT-PCR in the first round (using the HTBI primer set) targeted the TCR CDR3. TCRdb ran MiXCR on the multiplex PCR reads and lists one entry per CDR3 protein. The sample lists around 720,000 distinct CDR3 sequences, 30% to 40% seen once, with 30% to 40% in the top ten.

The sample comprised blood. This clonotype originated in a woman aged 40 to 50 with Graves' hyperthyroidism. The chain carries TRBV3-1 and TRBJ2-2, with D unresolved. CDR3 bases: TGTGCCAGCAGCCAAGGCCTTTTGGGCACCGGGGAGCTGTTTTTT. Amino acid sequence: CASSQGLLGTGELFF.